This T cell receptor (beta chain) was documented in a study of cytomegalovirus exposure and HLA in healthy donors (dated by TCRdb to the late 2010s). Regarding the research as a whole: The roughly 670 repertoires of the first cohort and the roughly 110 validation repertoires were produced on the same platform, according to a later analysis. Along with the approximately 700-subject first cohort, a separate validation cohort of over a hundred different subjects was used. High-throughput TCR immunosequencing, statistical association of individual TCRs with disease status, and machine learning were combined to predict cytomegalovirus infection status. The study was designed to test whether signatures of past pathogen exposure could be identified by cataloging public T cell receptors.

Trimming leaves V shorter by 6 bases and J shorter by 4 bases, with the junction holding 4 bases beyond the gene matches. The CDR3 covers 14 residues, taking in both the cysteine and the phenylalanine. Only the CDR3 portion is preserved as DNA: 42 bases, with reading frame beginning at the first base. The germline V gene (reference sequence) yields MNHEY for CDR1 and SMNVEV for CDR2. What the authors observed across the whole study: The classifier was reported to diagnose cytomegalovirus status with high specificity and sensitivity in both the original cohort and the validation cohort. According to the authors, the approach could potentially be generalized to other disease states and immunological phenotypes. A total of 150 or so TCR beta chains were listed by the study as associated with cytomegalovirus. In a later analysis, TCRs clustered in the first cohort were found to also tend to co-occur in the 100 to 150 validation repertoires, with approximately 93% of cluster scores above 0. In vitro tests confirmed that a few of the cytomegalovirus-associated TCR beta chains recognize cytomegalovirus antigens. Most TCR sequences were seen in very few donors, while some public TCRs were found in many individuals. All 120 or so repertoires were used to score co-occurrence in the validation cohort in a later analysis, because that analysis had no HLA typing for the cohort.

Receptor amplification or capture employed the immunoSEQ multiplex PCR assay. The original methods were these. A statistical classification framework was built for diagnosing cytomegalovirus status from the catalog of TCR beta chain sequences. In its TCRdb copy, this immuneACCESS table keeps in-frame sequences only and misses some clones. Where compared with another copy, unresolved V genes explain less than half of these, and the others have no known cause. V, J and clone size derive from that table, while D and trimming were established from the DNA sequence. Here the sample has more than 250,000 clones; 75% to 90% occur a single time. The ten most abundant clones make up about 0.8% of the sample. Concerning this clone: Its antigen is not yet known. No much larger clone is present one base from it, and per-base qualities are unavailable.

Donors formed part of the validation cohort, which comprised over a hundred subjects and was distinct from the first cohort of several hundred subjects. The rearrangement joined TRBV27 to TRBJ2-7, with 12 central nucleotides matching TRBD2. Sequenced material: PBMCs. This clonotype originated in a woman aged 18-29 years in good health and CMV-seronegative. The CDR3 reads as follows: CASRTLAGGYEQYF. The nucleotides are TGTGCCAGCAGGACACTAGCGGGAGGATACGAGCAGTACTTC.